The rows below give T cell receptor beta chains drawn from one sample of a study of blood T cells in healthy people across ages. TCRdb processed the 5' RACE reads anew with MiXCR; each CDR3 protein has one entry. In the table there are about 800,000 distinct CDR3 sequences, over 45% of which are singletons. The sequenced sample consisted of blood. These receptors were taken from a man aged 30-40 years in good health. Each CDR3 is given with its conserved first and last residue. The order of the fields is V gene, clone size, J gene, D gene, CDR3 protein, CDR3 DNA. A D gene is named only where the DNA matches it firmly. Clone sizes are given selectively: once, few, many, or a class where the clone is expanded.

v_gene: TRBV20-1
abundance: .
j_gene: TRBJ2-3
d_gene: .
CDR3aa: CSARKDTDTQYF
CDR3nt: TGCAGTGCTAGGAAGGACACAGATACGCAGTATTTT

v_gene: TRBV7-2
abundance: .
j_gene: TRBJ2-3
d_gene: .
CDR3aa: CASTLGGTPDTQYF
CDR3nt: TGTGCCAGCACCCTAGGGGGAACACCAGATACGCAGTATTTT

v_gene: TRBV25-1
abundance: .
j_gene: TRBJ2-1
d_gene: .
CDR3aa: CASPPRRTSGYNEQFF
CDR3nt: TGTGCCAGCCCCCCTCGCCGGACCTCGGGCTACAATGAGCAGTTCTTC

v_gene: TRBV11-2
abundance: .
j_gene: TRBJ1-2
d_gene: .
CDR3aa: CASSGGAGYGYTF
CDR3nt: TGTGCCAGCAGCGGAGGGGCTGGCTATGGCTACACCTTC

v_gene: TRBV28
abundance: few
j_gene: TRBJ2-7
d_gene: TRBD2
CDR3aa: CASSPSSGRTFEQYF
CDR3nt: TGTGCCAGCAGTCCGTCTAGCGGGAGGACTTTCGAGCAGTACTTC

v_gene: TRBV5-1
abundance: .
j_gene: TRBJ2-7
d_gene: TRBD2
CDR3aa: CASSFRLAGATPYEQYF
CDR3nt: TGCGCCAGCAGCTTTCGCCTAGCGGGAGCCACCCCTTACGAGCAGTACTTC

v_gene: TRBV7-9
abundance: .
j_gene: TRBJ1-1
d_gene: TRBD1
CDR3aa: CASSPDREVTEAFF
CDR3nt: TGTGCCAGCAGCCCGGACAGGGAGGTCACTGAAGCTTTCTTT

v_gene: TRBV7-2
abundance: .
j_gene: TRBJ2-2
d_gene: .
CDR3aa: CASSLDSAVVGTGELFF
CDR3nt: TGTGCCAGCAGCTTAGATTCTGCGGTAGTTGGCACCGGGGAGCTGTTTTTT

v_gene: TRBV7-2
abundance: .
j_gene: TRBJ1-2
d_gene: TRBD1
CDR3aa: CASSLDRAGYGYTF
CDR3nt: TGTGCCAGCAGCTTGGACAGGGCGGGCTATGGCTACACCTTC

v_gene: TRBV7-2
abundance: .
j_gene: TRBJ2-7
d_gene: TRBD1
CDR3aa: CASKKDRESYEQYF
CDR3nt: TGTGCCAGCAAGAAGGACAGGGAATCCTACGAGCAGTACTTC

v_gene: TRBV18
abundance: .
j_gene: TRBJ2-4
d_gene: TRBD1
CDR3aa: CASPPDRDIQYF
CDR3nt: TGTGCCAGCCCACCTGACAGGGACATTCAGTACTTC

v_gene: TRBV4-3
abundance: few
j_gene: TRBJ2-5
d_gene: .
CDR3aa: CASSQGSDSPTQYF
CDR3nt: TGCGCCAGCAGCCAAGGGTCCGACAGCCCTACCCAGTACTTC

v_gene: TRBV7-9
abundance: .
j_gene: TRBJ2-1
d_gene: TRBD1
CDR3aa: CASSFSTGGDEQFF
CDR3nt: TGTGCCAGCAGCTTCTCGACAGGGGGCGATGAGCAGTTCTTC

v_gene: TRBV6-5
abundance: few
j_gene: TRBJ1-5
d_gene: TRBD1
CDR3aa: CASSVQGVGQPQHF
CDR3nt: TGTGCCAGCTCCGTGCAGGGGGTGGGACAGCCCCAGCATTTT

v_gene: TRBV6-5
abundance: few
j_gene: TRBJ1-2
d_gene: .
CDR3aa: CASSYGQGAGGYTF
CDR3nt: TGTGCCAGCAGTTACGGGCAAGGGGCAGGGGGCTACACCTTC

v_gene: TRBV27
abundance: .
j_gene: TRBJ2-7
d_gene: TRBD1
CDR3aa: CASSFGQGGGYEQYF
CDR3nt: TGTGCCAGCAGTTTCGGACAGGGGGGGGGTTACGAGCAGTACTTC

v_gene: TRBV5-5
abundance: once
j_gene: TRBJ2-1
d_gene: TRBD1
CDR3aa: CASSSGTGPRGEQFF
CDR3nt: TGTGCCAGCAGCTCCGGGACAGGCCCTAGGGGTGAGCAGTTCTTC

v_gene: TRBV14
abundance: .
j_gene: TRBJ2-7
d_gene: TRBD2
CDR3aa: CASSQDLGGLDYEQYF
CDR3nt: TGTGCCAGCAGCCAAGATCTGGGGGGGTTAGACTACGAGCAGTACTTC